This TCR beta chain was sequenced for a study of identical twins. The trim removed 0 bases at V and 3 bases at J, leaving 11 bases unmatched. This CDR3 is 18 amino acids long. In germline, CDR1 is SGHRS, CDR2 YFSETQ. A few counts support this clonotype. What it binds is unknown. Findings and limits, study-wide: Partial confounding of zero-insertion analyses by invariant MAIT and iNKT cells was possible.

TCRdb processed the 5' RACE reads anew with MiXCR; each CDR3 protein has one entry. The table has roughly 720,000 distinct CDR3 sequences, about 20% seen once. A further study also used this sample, focusing on T cells expressing NK-cell markers. As that report states: Sorted CD3+CD56+NKG2C+, CD3+CD56+NKG2C- and CD3+CD56-NKG2C+ T cells provided the TCR beta repertoires.

Sequences were obtained from PBMCs. J is TRBJ2-3 and V is TRBV5-1; TRBD1 aligns across 9 bases. The receptor comes from a woman aged 18-29 years in good health. The DNA for the CDR3 is TGCGCCAGCAGCTTGGGTCTCCGGGACAGGGTCGTTACAGATACGCAGTATTTT. This gives the protein CASSLGLRDRVVTDTQYF.